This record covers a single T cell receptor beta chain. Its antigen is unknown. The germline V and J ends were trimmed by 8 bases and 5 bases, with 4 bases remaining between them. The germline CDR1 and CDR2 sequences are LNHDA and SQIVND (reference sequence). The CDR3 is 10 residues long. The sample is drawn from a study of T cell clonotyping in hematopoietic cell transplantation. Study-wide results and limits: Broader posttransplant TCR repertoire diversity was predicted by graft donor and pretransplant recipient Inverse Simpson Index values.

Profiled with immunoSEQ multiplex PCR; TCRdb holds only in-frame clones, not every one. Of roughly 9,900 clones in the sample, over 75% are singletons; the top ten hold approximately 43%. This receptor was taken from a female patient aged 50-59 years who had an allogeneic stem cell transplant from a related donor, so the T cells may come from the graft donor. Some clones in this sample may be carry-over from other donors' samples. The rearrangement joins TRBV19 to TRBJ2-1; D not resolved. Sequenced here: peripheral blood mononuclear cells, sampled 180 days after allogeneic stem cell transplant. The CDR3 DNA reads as TGTGCCAGTGGGAACAATGAGCAGTTCTTC. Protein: CASGNNEQFF.